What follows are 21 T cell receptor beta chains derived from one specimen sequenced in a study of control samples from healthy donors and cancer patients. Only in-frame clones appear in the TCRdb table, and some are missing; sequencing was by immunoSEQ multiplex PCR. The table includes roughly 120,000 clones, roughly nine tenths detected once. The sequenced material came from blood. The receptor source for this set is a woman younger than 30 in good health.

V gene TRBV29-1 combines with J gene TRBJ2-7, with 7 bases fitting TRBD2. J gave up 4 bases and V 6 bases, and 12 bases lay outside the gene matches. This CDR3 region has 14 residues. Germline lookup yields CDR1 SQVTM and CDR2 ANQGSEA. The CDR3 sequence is CSVDEGRDSYEQYF. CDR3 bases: TGCAGCGTAGATGAGGGGAGGGACTCTTACGAGCAGTACTTC.

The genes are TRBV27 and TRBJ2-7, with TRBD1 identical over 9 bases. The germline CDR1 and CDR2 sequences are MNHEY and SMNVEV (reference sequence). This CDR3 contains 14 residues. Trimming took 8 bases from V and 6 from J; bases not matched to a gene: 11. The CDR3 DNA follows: TGTGCCAGCCCCCCCCGGACAGGGGACAGCGAGCAGTACTTC. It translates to CASPPRTGDSEQYF.

Here the CDR3 reads CASSPGGGYGYTF. The CDR3 DNA sequence: TGTGCCAGCAGCCCAGGGGGAGGTTATGGCTACACCTTC. This chain joins TRBV7-9 and TRBJ1-2; 7 bases agree with TRBD1. Per germline, CDR1 SEHNR and CDR2 FQNEAQ (reference sequence). This CDR3 has 13 amino acids. The trim removed 5 bases at V and 5 bases at J, leaving 5 bases unmatched. Full variable domain (outside the CDR3, taken from reference TRBV7-9 and TRBJ1-2): DTGVSQNPRHKITKRGQNVTFRCDPISEHNRLYWYRQTLGQGPEFLTYFQNEAQLEKSRLLSDRFSAERPKGSFSTLEIQRTEQGDSAMYLCASSPGGGYGYTFGSGTRLTVV.

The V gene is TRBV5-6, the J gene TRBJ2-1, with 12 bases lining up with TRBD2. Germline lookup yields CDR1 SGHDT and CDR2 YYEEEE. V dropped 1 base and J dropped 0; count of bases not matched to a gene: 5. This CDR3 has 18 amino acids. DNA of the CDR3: TGTGCCAGCAGCTTGCTAGCGGGGGGGGTAAGCTCCTACAATGAGCAGTTCTTC. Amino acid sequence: CASSLLAGGVSSYNEQFF.

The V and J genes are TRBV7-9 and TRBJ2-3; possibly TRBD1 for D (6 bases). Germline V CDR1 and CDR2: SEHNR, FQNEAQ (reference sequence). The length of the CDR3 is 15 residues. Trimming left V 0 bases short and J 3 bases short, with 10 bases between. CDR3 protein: CASSLARGTTDTQYF. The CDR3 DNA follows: TGTGCCAGCAGCTTAGCGAGGGGGACAACAGATACGCAGTATTTT.

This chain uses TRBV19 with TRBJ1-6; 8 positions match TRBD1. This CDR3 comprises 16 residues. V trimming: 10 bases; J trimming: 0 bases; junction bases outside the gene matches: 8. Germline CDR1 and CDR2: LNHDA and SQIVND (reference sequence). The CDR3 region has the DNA TGTGCCACCCGGGACAGGCTGAGCTCCTATAATTCACCCCTCCACTTT. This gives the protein CATRDRLSSYNSPLHF.

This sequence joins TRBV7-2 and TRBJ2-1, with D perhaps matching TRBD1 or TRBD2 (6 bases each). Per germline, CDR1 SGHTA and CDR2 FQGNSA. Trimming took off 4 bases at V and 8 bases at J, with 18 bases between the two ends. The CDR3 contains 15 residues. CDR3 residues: CASSSGAASGDEQFF. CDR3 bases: TGTGCCAGCAGCTCAGGGGCGGCCTCGGGGGATGAGCAGTTCTTC.

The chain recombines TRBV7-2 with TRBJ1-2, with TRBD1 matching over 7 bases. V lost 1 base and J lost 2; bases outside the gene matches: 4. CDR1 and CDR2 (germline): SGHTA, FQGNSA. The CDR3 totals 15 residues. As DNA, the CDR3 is TGTGCCAGCAGCTTAGTACGGGGACAGAACTATGGCTACACCTTC. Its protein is CASSLVRGQNYGYTF.

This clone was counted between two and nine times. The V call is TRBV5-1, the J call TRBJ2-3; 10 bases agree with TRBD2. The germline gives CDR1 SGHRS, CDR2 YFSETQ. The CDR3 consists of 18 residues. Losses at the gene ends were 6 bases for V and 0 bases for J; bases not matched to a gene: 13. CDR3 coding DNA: TGCGCCAGCAAAAGCGGGGCTAGCGGGAGTTGGAGCACAGATACGCAGTATTTT. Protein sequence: CASKSGASGSWSTDTQYF.

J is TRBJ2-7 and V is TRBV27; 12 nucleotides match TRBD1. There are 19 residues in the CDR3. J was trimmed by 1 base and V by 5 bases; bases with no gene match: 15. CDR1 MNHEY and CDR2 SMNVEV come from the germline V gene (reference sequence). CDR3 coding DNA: TGTGCCAGCAGTCCCCGCCCCGGGACAGGGGGCACTAATTCCTACGAGCAGTACTTC. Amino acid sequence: CASSPRPGTGGTNSYEQYF.

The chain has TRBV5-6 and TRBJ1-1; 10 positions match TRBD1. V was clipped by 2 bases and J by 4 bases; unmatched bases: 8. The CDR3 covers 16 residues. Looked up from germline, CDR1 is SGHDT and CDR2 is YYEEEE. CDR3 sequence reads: CASSFDRGRVATEAFF. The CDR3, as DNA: TGTGCCAGCAGCTTCGACAGGGGGCGGGTGGCCACTGAAGCTTTCTTT.

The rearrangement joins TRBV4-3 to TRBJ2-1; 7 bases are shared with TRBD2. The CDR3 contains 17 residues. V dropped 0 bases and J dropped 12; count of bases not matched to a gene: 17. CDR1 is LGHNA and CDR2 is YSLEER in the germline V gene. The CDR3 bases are TGCGCCAGCAGCCAAGATTCCTTCCTAGCGGCCCCTGTCGCGCAGTTCTTC. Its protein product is CASSQDSFLAAPVAQFF.

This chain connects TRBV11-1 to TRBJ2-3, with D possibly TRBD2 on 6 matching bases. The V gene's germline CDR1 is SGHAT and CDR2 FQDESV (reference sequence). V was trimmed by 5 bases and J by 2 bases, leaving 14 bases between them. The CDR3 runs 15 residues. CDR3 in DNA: TGTGCCAGCAGCCGGGTCGGGGGATCCACAGATACGCAGTATTTT. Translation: CASSRVGGSTDTQYF. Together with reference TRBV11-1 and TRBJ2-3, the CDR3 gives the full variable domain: EAEVAQSPRYKITEKSQAVAFWCDPISGHATLYWYRQILGQGPELLVQFQDESVVDDSQLPKDRFSAERLKGVDSTLKIQPAELGDSAMYLCASSRVGGSTDTQYFGPGTRLTVL.

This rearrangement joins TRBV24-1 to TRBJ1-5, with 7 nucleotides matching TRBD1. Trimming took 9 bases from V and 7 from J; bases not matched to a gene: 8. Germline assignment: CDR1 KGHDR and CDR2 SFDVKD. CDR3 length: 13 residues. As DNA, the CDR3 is TGTGCCACCCAGAAGGGGGCAGAGCAGCCCCAGCATTTT. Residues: CATQKGAEQPQHF.

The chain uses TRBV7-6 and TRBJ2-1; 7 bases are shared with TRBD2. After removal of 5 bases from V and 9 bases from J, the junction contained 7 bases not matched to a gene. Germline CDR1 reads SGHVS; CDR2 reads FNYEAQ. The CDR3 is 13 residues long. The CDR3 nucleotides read TGTGCCAGCAGCCATGGGACGGGGGGTGAGCAGTTCTTC. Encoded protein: CASSHGTGGEQFF.

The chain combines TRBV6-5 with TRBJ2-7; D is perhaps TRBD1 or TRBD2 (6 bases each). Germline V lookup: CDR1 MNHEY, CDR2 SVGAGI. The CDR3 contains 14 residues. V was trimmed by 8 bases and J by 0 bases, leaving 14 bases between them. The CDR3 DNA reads TGTGCCAGCCATGGCTCGGGGGCCTCCTACGAGCAGTACTTC. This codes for CASHGSGASYEQYF.

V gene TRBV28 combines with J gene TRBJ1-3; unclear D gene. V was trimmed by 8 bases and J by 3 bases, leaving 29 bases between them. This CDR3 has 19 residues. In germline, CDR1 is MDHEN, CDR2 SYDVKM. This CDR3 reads CASVTRKPRLGLYGNTIYF. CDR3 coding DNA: TGTGCCAGCGTTACTCGGAAGCCCCGGTTAGGTCTCTATGGAAACACCATATATTTT.

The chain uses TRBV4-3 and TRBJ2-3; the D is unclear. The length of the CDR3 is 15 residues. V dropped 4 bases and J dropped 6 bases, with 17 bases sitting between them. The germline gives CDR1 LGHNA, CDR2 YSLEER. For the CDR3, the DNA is TGCGCCAGCAGCCCCACAGCCCTAGTCGGGGATACGCAGTATTTT. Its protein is CASSPTALVGDTQYF.

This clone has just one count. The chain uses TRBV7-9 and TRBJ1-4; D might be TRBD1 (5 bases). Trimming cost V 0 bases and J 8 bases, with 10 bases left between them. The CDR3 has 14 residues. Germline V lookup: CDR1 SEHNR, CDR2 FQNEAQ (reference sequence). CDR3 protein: CASSLAVGAEKLFF. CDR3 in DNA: TGTGCCAGCAGCTTAGCGGTAGGGGCAGAAAAACTGTTTTTT.

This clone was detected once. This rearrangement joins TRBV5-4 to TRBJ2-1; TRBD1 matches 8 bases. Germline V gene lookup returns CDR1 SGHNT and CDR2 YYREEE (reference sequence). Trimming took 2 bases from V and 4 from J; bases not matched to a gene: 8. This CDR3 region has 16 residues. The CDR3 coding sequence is TGTGCCAGCAGCTTACCCAGGGGGCCGGTATACAATGAGCAGTTCTTC. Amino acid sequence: CASSLPRGPVYNEQFF. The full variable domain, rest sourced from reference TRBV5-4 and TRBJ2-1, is ETGVTQSPTHLIKTRGQQVTLRCSSQSGHNTVSWYQQALGQGPQFIFQYYREEENGRGNFPPRFSGLQFPNYSSELNVNALELDDSALYLCASSLPRGPVYNEQFFGPGTRLTVL.

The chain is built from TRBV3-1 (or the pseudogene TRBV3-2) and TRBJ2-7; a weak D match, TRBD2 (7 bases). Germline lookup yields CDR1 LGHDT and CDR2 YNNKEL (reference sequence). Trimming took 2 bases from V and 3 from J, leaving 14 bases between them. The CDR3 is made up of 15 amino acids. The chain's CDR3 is CASSQTRGGDYEQYF. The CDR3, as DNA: TGTGCCAGCAGCCAAACTCGAGGGGGGGACTACGAGCAGTACTTC.